This T cell receptor (beta chain) was recovered during a study of T cell responses to AZD1222 COVID-19 vaccine. Using immunoSEQ multiplex PCR, the repertoire was profiled, and TCRdb retains in-frame clones only, with some absent. The sample holds around 97,000 clones, roughly nine tenths seen once. Trimming left V 6 bases short and J 0 bases short, with 33 bases between. The CDR3 runs 22 residues. The V gene's germline CDR1 is MDHEN and CDR2 SYDVKM. The source of this sequence is an adult in good health. The chain employs TRBV28 and TRBJ1-5; no firm D call. The source was peripheral blood, collected on day 0 of AZD1222 vaccination. The DNA for the CDR3 is TGTGCCAGCAGCTCGATGGCCAGTAAAACACCTAATCGTGTTAATAGCAATCAGCCCCAGCATTTT. Translation: CASSSMASKTPNRVNSNQPQHF.